The source of this TCR beta chain is a study of T-cell memory formation after mild COVID-19 (dated by TCRdb to 2020 to 2023). Notes on the research overall: Most TCR sequence clusters were specific to one of the two donors. Two young, previously healthy adult volunteers, one female and one male, were included in the cohort. In two donors, T-cell clones that expanded and contracted after mild COVID-19 were tracked by sequencing TCRalpha and TCRbeta repertoires over time. On the study overall, not on this receptor specifically: Clones contracting from day 15 to 85 had balanced CD4/CD8 phenotypes, while a second wave expanding from day 15 to 37 was biased towards CD4+. Contracting CD4+ clones were found mainly in CM and EM memory subsets, while CD8+ clones were enriched in EMRA. The detection of some responding clones in pre-infection memory suggests that pre-existing cross-reactive memory T cells joined the SARS-CoV-2 response. Whether the second-wave clones peaking on day 37 were SARS-CoV-2 specific was not confirmed. Only two mild cases were covered in the study, and larger cohorts including severe cases with pre-infection samples were considered necessary.

PBMCs were isolated by Ficoll-Paque density gradient centrifugation. This clonotype was found a few times. The antigen it binds to is not known. No base qualities exist here, and no much larger clone lies one base off it. Instrument on record: Illumina NovaSeq 6000. cDNA libraries for TCRalpha and TCRbeta were prepared by 5'RACE using constant-segment primers, with sample barcodes and unique molecular identifiers added. RNA was extracted from every sample with Trizol reagent. Library amplification was performed in two PCR steps, and a second sample barcode and Illumina TruSeq adapters were introduced in the second step. The libraries were sequenced on an Illumina NovaSeq using 2 x 150 bp paired-end reads. The paper's data handling went like this. Reads were demultiplexed and collapsed into UMI-guided consensus sequences with migec v1.2.7. Using mixcr v2.1.11, the UMI consensuses were aligned to TRA and TRB V and J templates and assembled into clonotypes. Expanded or contracted clonotypes were those called significant by both edgeR and NoisET, with noise models trained on biological replicates. For edgeR calls, the thresholds were a false discovery rate-adjusted p below 0.01 and a log2 fold-change of 1. As an exploratory analysis of dynamics, max-normalized trajectories of the 1000 most abundant clonotypes were examined with PCA combined with hierarchical clustering. Each responding clone was given a CD4 or CD8 phenotype based on the CD4+ and CD8+ repertoires, which had been sequenced separately. Starting from the raw public reads, TCRdb applied fastp trimming at Q25, assembled clones with MiXCR and retained in-frame beta chains. Entries that share a CDR3 protein sequence are merged under the most common genes and DNA. TCRdb assigned the V and J calls; the authors' analysis was not used. The sample yields about 240,000 distinct CDR3 sequences; around 10% were counted once. Around 23% of the sample is taken by the ten largest.

The sequenced sample was PBMCs or a T cell subset sorted from them (not recorded which). The clonotype comes from a man younger than 35 who had mild COVID-19 (a few samples of this study predate the infection). The sample titles of this study are shuffled in the database, so cell type and time point are left out; the donor was told from shared clones.

Read as DNA, the sequence is TGTGCCAGCAGCCACCACGACGTCTCGGGGCCTTTAGGAGCTTTCTTT. This codes for CASSHHDVSGPLGAFF. Rearrangement joined TRBV4-2 to TRBJ1-1; TRBD1 could be the D gene, as 5 bases match. Spanning cysteine to phenylalanine, the CDR3 consists of 16 amino acids. The DNA shown is the 48-base CDR3, in frame from base 1. V and J lose 3 bases and 10 bases, and a span of 24 bases separates them. As encoded in the germline V gene, CDR1 is LGHNA while CDR2 is YNFKEQ.